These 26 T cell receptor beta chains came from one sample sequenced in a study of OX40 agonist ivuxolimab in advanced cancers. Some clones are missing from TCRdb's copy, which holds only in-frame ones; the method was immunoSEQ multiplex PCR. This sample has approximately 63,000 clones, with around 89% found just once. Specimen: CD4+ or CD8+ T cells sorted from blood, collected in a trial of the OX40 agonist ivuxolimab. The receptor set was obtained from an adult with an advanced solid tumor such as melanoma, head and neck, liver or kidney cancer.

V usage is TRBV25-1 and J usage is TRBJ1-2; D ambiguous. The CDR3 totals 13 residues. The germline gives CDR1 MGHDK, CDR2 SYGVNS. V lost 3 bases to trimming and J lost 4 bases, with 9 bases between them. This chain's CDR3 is CASSDRGFYGYTF. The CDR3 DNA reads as TGTGCCAGCAGTGACCGGGGATTCTATGGCTACACCTTC.

The CDR3 sequence: CASSAGQGPYPYGYTF. As DNA, the CDR3 is TGTGCCAGCAGCGCCGGACAGGGGCCCTACCCCTATGGCTACACCTTC. The chain joins TRBV9 to TRBJ1-2; 9 bases agree with TRBD1. With 3 bases clipped from V and 4 bases from J, the junction kept 10 bases outside the gene matches. This CDR3 is built from 16 residues. Germline assignment: CDR1 SGDLS and CDR2 YYNGEE.

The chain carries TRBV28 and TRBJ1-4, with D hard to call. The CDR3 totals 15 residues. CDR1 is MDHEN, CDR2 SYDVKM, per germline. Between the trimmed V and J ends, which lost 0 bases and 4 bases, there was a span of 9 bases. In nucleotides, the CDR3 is TGTGCCAGCAGTTTATGGAAGGGTGGTAATGAAAAACTGTTTTTT. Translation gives CASSLWKGGNEKLFF.

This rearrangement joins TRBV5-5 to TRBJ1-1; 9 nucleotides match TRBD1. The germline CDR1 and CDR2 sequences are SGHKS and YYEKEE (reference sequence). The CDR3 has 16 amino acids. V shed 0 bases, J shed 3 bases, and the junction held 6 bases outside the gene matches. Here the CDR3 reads CASSLVGGQGHTEAFF. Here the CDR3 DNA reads TGTGCCAGCAGCTTGGTTGGCGGACAGGGGCACACTGAAGCTTTCTTT.

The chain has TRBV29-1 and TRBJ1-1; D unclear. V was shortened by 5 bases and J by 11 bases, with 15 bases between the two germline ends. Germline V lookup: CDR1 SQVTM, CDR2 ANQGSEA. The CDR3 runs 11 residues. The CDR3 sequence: CSVPYPTTAFF. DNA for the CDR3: TGCAGCGTTCCTTACCCCACGACGGCTTTCTTT.

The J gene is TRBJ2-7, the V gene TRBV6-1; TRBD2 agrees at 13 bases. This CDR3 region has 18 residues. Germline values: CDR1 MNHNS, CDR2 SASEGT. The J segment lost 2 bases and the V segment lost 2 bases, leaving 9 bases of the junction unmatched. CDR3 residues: CASSEIPTSGGSAYEQYF. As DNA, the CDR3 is TGTGCCAGCAGTGAAATACCGACTAGCGGGGGGAGCGCCTACGAGCAGTACTTC.

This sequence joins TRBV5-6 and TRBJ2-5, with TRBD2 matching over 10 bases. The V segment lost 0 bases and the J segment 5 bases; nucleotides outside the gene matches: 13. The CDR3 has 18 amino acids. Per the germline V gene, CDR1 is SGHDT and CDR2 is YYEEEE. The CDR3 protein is CASSLVFPGLAEGETQYF. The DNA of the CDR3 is TGTGCCAGCAGCTTGGTCTTCCCAGGACTAGCGGAAGGGGAGACCCAGTACTTC.

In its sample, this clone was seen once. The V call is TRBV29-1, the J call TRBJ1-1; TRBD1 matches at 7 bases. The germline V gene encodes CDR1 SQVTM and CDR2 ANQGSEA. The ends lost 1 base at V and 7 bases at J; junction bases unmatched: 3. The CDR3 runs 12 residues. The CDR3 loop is CSVEGQGGEAFF. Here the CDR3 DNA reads TGCAGCGTTGAAGGACAGGGAGGTGAAGCTTTCTTT.

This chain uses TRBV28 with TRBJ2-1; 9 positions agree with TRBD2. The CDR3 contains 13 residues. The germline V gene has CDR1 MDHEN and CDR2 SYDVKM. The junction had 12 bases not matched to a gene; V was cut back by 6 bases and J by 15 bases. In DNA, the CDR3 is TGTGCCAGCAGACAGGGGTGGCTAGCGGGACCGTTCTTC. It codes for CASRQGWLAGPFF.

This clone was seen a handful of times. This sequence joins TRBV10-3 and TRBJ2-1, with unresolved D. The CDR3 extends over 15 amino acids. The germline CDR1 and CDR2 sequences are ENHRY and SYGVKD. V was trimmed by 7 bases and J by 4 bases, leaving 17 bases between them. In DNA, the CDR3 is TGTGCCATCACACGTTCGTCAAGTACTTACAATGAGCAGTTCTTC. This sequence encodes CAITRSSSTYNEQFF.

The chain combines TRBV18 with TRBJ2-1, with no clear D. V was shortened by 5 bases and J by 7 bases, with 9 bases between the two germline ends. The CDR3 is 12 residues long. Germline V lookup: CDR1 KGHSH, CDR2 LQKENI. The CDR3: CASSATLNEQFF. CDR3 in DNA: TGTGCCAGCTCAGCGACTCTTAATGAGCAGTTCTTC.

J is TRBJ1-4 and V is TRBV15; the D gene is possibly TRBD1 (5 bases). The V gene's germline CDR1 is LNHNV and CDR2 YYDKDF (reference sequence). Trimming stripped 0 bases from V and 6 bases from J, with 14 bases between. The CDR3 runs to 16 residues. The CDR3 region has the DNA TGTGCCACCAGCAGAGATGTGGGGGATGTCGATGAAAAACTGTTTTTT. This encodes CATSRDVGDVDEKLFF.

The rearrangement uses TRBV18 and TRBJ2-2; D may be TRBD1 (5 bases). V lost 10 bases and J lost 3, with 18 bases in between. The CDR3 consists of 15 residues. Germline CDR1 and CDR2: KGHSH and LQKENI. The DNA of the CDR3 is TGTGCCACGGAAGGGGCGGTCGTGGACACCGGGGAGCTGTTTTTT. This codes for CATEGAVVDTGELFF. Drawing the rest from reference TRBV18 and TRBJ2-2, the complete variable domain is NAGVMQNPRHLVRRRGQEARLRCSPMKGHSHVYWYRQLPEEGLKFMVYLQKENIIDESGMPKERFSAEFPKEGPSILRIQQVVRGDSAAYFCATEGAVVDTGELFFGEGSRLTVL.

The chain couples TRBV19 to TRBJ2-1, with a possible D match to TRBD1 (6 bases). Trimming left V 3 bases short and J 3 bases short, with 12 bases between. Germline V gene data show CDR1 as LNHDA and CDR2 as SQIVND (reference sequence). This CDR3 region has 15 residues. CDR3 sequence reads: CASSMDQGLYNEQFF. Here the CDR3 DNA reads TGTGCCAGTAGTATGGACCAGGGGCTCTACAATGAGCAGTTCTTC.

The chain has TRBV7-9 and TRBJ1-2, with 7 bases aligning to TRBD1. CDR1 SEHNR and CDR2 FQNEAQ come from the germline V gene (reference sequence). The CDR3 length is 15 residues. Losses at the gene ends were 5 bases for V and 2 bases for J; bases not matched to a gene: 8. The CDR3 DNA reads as TGTGCCAGCAGCCCCCAAGGGACAGAGAACTATGGCTACACCTTC. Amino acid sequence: CASSPQGTENYGYTF.

CDR3 sequence reads: CASSYLGGATAEAFF. CDR3 nucleotide sequence: TGTGCCAGCAGCTATTTAGGGGGGGCCACCGCAGAGGCTTTCTTT. The chain combines TRBV7-9 with TRBJ1-1; tentative D call: TRBD1 (6 bases). In germline, CDR1 is SEHNR, CDR2 FQNEAQ (reference sequence). CDR3 length equals 15 residues. The V gene lost 4 bases and the J gene lost 11 bases, with 23 bases spanning the gap.

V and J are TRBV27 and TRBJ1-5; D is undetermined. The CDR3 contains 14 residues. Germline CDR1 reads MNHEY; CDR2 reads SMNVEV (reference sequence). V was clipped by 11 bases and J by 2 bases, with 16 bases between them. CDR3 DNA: TGTGCCTCAACCTCCGTGGGTGGCAATCAGCCCCAGCATTTT. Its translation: CASTSVGGNQPQHF.

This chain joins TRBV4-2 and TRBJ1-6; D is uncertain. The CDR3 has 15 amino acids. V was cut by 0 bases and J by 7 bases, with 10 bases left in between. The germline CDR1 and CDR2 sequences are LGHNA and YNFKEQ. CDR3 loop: CASSQDPGANSPLHF. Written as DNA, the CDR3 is TGTGCCAGCAGCCAAGATCCGGGCGCGAATTCACCCCTCCACTTT.

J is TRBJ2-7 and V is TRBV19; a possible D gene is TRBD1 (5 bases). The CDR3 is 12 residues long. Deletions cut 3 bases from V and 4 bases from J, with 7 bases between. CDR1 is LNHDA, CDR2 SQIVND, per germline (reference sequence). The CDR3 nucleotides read TGTGCCAGTAGTATCTCAGGGTACGAGCAGTACTTC. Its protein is CASSISGYEQYF.

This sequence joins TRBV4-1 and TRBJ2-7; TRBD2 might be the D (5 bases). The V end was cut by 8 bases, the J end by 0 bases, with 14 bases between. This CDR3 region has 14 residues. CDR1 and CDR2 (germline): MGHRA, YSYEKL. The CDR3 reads CASGLGLDSYEQYF. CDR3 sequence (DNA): TGCGCCAGCGGACTGGGCTTAGACTCCTACGAGCAGTACTTC.

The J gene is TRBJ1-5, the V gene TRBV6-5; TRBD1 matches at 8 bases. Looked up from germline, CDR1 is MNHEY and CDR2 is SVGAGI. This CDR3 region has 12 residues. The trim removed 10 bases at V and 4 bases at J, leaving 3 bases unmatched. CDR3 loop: CATTGGNQPQHF. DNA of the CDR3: TGTGCCACCACAGGGGGAAATCAGCCCCAGCATTTT.

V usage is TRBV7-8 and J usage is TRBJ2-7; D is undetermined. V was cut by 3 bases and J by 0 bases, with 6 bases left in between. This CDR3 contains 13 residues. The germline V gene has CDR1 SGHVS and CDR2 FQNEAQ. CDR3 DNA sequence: TGTGCCAGCAGCTTGCGAGGCTCCTACGAGCAGTACTTC. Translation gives CASSLRGSYEQYF.

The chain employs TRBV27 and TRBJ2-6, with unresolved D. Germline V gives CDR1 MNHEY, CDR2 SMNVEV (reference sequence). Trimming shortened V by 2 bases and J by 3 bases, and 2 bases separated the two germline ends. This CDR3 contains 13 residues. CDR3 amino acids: CASSLDGANVLTF. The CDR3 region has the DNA TGTGCCAGCAGTTTAGATGGGGCCAACGTCCTGACTTTC.

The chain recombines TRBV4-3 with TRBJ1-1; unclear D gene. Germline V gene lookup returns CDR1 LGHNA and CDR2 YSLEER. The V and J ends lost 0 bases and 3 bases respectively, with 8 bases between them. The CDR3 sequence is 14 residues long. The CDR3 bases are TGCGCCAGCAGCCAAGATCTCCTCTACACTGAAGCTTTCTTT. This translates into CASSQDLLYTEAFF.

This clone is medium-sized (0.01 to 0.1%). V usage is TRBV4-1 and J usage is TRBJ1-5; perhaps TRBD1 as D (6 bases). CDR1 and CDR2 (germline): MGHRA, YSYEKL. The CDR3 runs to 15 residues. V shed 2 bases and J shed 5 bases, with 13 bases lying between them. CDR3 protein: CASSQTGIDDQPQHF. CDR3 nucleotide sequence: TGCGCCAGCAGCCAAACAGGGATCGACGATCAGCCCCAGCATTTT.

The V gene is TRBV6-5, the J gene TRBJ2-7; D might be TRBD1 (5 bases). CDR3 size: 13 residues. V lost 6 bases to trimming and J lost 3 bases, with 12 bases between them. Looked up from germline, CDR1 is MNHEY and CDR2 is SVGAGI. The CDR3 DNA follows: TGTGCCAGCAGCCAGGGCGCTTACTACGAGCAGTACTTC. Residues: CASSQGAYYEQYF.